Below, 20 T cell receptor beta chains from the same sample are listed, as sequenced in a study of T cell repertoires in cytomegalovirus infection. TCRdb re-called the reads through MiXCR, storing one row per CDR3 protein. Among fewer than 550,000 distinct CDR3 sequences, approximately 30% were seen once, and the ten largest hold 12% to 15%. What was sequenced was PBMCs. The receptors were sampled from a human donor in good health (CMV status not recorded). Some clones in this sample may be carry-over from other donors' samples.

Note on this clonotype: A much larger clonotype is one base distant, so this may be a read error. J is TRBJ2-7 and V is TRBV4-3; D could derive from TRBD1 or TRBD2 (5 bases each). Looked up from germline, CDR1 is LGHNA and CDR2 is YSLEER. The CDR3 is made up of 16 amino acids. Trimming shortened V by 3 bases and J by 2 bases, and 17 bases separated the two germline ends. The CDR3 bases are TGCGCCAGCAGCCAGTCGACGGAGAGGGGCACCTACGAGCAGTACTTC. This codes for CASSQSTERGTYEQYF.

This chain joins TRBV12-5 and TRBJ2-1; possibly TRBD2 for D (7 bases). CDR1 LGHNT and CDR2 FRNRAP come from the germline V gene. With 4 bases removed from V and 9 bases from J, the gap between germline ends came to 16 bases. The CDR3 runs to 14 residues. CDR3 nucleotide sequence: TGTGCTAGTGGTTCGCCGGAGGGGGGGGGTGAGCAGTTCTTC. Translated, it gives CASGSPEGGGEQFF.

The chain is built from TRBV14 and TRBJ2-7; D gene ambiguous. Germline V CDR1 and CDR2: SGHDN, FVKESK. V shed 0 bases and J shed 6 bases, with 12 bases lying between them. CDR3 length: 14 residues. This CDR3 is CASSQDPGVIEQYF. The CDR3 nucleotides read TGTGCCAGCAGCCAAGATCCAGGAGTGATCGAGCAGTACTTC.

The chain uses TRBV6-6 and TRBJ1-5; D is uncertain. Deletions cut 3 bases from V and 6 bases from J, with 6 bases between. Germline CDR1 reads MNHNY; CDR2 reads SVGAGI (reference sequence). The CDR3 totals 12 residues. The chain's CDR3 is CASSYIGQPQHF. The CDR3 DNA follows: TGTGCCAGCAGTTATATTGGTCAGCCCCAGCATTTT.

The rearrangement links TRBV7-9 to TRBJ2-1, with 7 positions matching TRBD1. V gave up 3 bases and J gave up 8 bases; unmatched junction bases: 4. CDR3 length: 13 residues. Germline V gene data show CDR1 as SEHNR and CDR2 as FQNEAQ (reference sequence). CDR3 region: CASSFRQGDEQFF. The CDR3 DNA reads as TGTGCCAGCAGCTTCAGACAGGGCGATGAGCAGTTCTTC. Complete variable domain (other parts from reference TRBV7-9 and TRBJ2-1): DTGVSQNPRHKITKRGQNVTFRCDPISEHNRLYWYRQTLGQGPEFLTYFQNEAQLEKSRLLSDRFSAERPKGSFSTLEIQRTEQGDSAMYLCASSFRQGDEQFFGPGTRLTVL.

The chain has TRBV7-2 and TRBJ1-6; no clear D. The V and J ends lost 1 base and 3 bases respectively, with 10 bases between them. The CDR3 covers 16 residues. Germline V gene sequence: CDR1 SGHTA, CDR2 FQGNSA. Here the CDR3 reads CASSLGAGDYNSPLHF. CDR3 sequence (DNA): TGTGCCAGCAGCTTAGGAGCAGGAGACTATAATTCACCCCTCCACTTT. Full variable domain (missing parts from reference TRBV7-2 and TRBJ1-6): GAGVSQSPSNKVTEKGKDVELRCDPISGHTALYWYRQSLGQGLEFLIYFQGNSAPDKSGLPSDRFSAERTGGSVSTLTIQRTQQEDSAVYLCASSLGAGDYNSPLHFGNGTRLTVT.

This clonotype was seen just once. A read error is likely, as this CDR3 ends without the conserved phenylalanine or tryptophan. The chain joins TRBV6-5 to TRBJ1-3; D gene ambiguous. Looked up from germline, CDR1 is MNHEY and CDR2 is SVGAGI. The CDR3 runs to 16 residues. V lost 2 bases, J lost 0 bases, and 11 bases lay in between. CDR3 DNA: TGTGCCAGCAGTTACGGCATCTCCTACTCTGGAAACACCATATATTTG. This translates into CASSYGISYSGNTIYL.

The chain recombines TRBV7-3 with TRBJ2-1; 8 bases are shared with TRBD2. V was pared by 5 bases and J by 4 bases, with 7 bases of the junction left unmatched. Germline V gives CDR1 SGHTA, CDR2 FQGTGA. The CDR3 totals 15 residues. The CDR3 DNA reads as TGTGCCAGCAGCCGCAAGCGGGGGCAATACAATGAGCAGTTCTTC. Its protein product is CASSRKRGQYNEQFF. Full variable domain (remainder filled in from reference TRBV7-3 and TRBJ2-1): GAGVSQTPSNKVTEKGKYVELRCDPISGHTALYWYRQSLGQGPEFLIYFQGTGAADDSGLPNDRFFAVRPEGSVSTLKIQRTERGDSAVYLCASSRKRGQYNEQFFGPGTRLTVL.

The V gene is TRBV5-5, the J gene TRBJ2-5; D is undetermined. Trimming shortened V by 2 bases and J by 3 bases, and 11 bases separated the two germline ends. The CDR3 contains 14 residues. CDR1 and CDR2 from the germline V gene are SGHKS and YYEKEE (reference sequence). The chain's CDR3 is CASSLVGTEETQYF. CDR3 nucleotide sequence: TGTGCCAGCAGCTTAGTAGGAACCGAAGAGACCCAGTACTTC.

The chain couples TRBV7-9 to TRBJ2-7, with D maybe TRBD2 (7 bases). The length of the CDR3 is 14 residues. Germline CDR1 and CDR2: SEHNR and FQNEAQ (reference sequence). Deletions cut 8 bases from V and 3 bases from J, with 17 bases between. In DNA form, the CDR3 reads TGTGCCAGCTCACTGGGGGGGGCGGACTACGAGCAGTACTTC. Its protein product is CASSLGGADYEQYF.

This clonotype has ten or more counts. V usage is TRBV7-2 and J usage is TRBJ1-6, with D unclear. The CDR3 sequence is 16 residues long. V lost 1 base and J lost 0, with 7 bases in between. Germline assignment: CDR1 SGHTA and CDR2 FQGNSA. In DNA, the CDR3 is TGTGCCAGCAGCTTAGGGCGGAGCTCCTATAATTCACCCCTCCACTTT. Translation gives CASSLGRSSYNSPLHF.

CDR3 sequence: CASSRGALGTEAFF. The CDR3 DNA is TGTGCCAGCAGCCGGGGGGCTCTAGGCACTGAAGCTTTCTTT. This chain connects TRBV7-6 to TRBJ1-1, with D perhaps matching TRBD1 (6 bases). The CDR3 totals 14 residues. The germline V and J ends were trimmed by 5 bases and 4 bases, with 14 bases remaining between them. Germline V gene data show CDR1 as SGHVS and CDR2 as FNYEAQ.

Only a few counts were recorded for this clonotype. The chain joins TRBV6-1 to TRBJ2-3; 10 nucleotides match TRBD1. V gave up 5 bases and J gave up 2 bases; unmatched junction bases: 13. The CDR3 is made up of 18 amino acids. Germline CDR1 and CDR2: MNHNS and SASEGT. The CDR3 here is CASSLSIGTGAFTDTQYF. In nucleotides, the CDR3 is TGTGCCAGCAGTTTATCTATTGGGACAGGGGCTTTCACAGATACGCAGTATTTT.

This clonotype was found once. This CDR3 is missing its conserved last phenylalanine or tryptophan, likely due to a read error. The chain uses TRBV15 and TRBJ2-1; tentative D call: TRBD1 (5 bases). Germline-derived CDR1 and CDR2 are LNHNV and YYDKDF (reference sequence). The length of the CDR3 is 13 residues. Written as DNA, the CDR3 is TGTTCCACCAGCAGAGATTGGGGCCACGAGCAGTTCTTA. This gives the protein CSTSRDWGHEQFL.

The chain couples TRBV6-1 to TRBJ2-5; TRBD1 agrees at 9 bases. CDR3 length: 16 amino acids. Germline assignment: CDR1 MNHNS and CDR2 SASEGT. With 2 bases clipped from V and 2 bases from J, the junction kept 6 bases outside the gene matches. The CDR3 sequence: CASSEWGTGNQETQYF. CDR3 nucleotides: TGTGCCAGCAGTGAATGGGGGACAGGGAATCAAGAGACCCAGTACTTC.

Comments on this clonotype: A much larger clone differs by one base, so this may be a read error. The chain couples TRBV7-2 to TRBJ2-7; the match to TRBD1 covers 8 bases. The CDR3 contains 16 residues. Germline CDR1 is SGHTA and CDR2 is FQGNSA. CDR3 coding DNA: TGTGCCAGCAGCTTAGCGCGAGGACAGGGCTCCTACGAGCAGAACTTC. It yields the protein CASSLARGQGSYEQNF.

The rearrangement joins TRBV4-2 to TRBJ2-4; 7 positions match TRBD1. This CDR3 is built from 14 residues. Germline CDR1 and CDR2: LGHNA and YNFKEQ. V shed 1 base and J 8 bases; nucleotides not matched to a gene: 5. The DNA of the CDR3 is TGTGCCAGCAGCCAAGCACCGGGACAGTACATTCAGTACTTC. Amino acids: CASSQAPGQYIQYF.

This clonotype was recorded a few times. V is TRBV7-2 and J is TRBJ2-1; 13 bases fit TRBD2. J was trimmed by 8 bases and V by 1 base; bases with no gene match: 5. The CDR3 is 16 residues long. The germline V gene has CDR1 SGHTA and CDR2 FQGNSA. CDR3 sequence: CASSLGGTSGDHEQFF. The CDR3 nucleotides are TGTGCCAGCAGCTTAGGAGGGACTAGCGGGGACCATGAGCAGTTCTTC.

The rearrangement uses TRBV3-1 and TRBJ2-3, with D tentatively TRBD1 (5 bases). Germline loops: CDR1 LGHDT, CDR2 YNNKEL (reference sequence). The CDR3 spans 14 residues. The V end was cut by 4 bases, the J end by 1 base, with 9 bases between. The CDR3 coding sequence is TGTGCCAGCAGCCCTGAAGGGGGCACAGATACGCAGTATTTT. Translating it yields CASSPEGGTDTQYF.

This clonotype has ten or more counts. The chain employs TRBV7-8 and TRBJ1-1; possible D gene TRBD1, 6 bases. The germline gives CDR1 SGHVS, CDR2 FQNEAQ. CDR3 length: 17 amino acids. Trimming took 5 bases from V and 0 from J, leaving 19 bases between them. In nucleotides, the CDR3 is TGTGCCAGCAGCCTTAGCAGGGGAGGAGGTATGAACACTGAAGCTTTCTTT. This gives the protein CASSLSRGGGMNTEAFF.